This T cell receptor (beta chain) was found in a study of blood T cell repertoires in COVID-19. Turning to the study itself: Sites in the United States, Italy and Spain provided acute and convalescent COVID-19 samples.

The protocol was immunoSEQ multiplex PCR, while the TCRdb copy is restricted to in-frame clones and leaves out a portion. The repertoire consists of 300,000 to 400,000 clones, with 87% occurring once and the leading ten covering about 6%. V was pared by 9 bases and J by 4 bases, with 9 bases of the junction left unmatched. The CDR3 totals 14 residues. The germline V gene has CDR1 SGHNT and CDR2 YENEEA. The sequenced material came from peripheral blood. The TCR was taken from a woman aged 45 to 65 with COVID-19, enrolled during active disease. This chain joins TRBV11-3 and TRBJ1-1; 9 bases fit TRBD1. CDR3 sequence: CASSQAGQGTEAFF. DNA for the CDR3: TGTGCCAGTTCCCAGGCGGGACAGGGCACTGAAGCTTTCTTT.